These 14 T cell receptor beta chains came from one sample sequenced in a study of T cells after yellow fever vaccination. TCRdb re-called the 5' RACE reads with MiXCR, one entry per CDR3 protein. The repertoire has 20,000 to 25,000 distinct CDR3 sequences, roughly 3.3% of them found once; the top ten carry approximately 0.89%. The sample was PBMCs, either bulk or a sorted T-cell subset (CD4+, CD8+, memory, or dextramer-sorted; not recorded which), taken roughly 46 days after the first yellow fever vaccination. Receptors originate from a young man who received the YFV17D yellow fever vaccine.

There are many counts of this clonotype. The rearrangement uses TRBV10-3 and TRBJ1-1; 8 nucleotides match TRBD1. CDR1 is ENHRY, CDR2 SYGVKD, per germline. After removal of 3 bases from V and 7 bases from J, the junction contained 7 bases not matched to a gene. The length of the CDR3 is 14 residues. The CDR3 here is CAISELGQGLEAFF. For the CDR3, the DNA is TGTGCCATCAGTGAACTAGGACAGGGACTTGAAGCTTTCTTT.

This clonotype was seen ten or more times. Here the CDR3 reads CASSLELLAGGREQFF. The CDR3 nucleotides are TGTGCCAGCAGCTTGGAACTTCTAGCGGGGGGACGTGAGCAGTTCTTC. The V and J genes are TRBV7-8 and TRBJ2-1, with 11 bases matching TRBD2. V lost 3 bases, J lost 9 bases, and 10 bases stayed unmatched. Germline V gene lookup returns CDR1 SGHVS and CDR2 FQNEAQ. CDR3 length: 16 residues.

This clonotype was detected many times. Written as DNA, the CDR3 is TGTGCCAGCACGGGACTAGCGGGGACAGATACGCAGTATTTT. Amino acids: CASTGLAGTDTQYF. The chain recombines TRBV18 with TRBJ2-3, with 13 bases identical to TRBD2. CDR1 is KGHSH and CDR2 is LQKENI in the germline V gene. J was trimmed by 3 bases and V by 8 bases; bases with no gene match: 2. The length of the CDR3 is 14 residues.

This clonotype showed up many times. This rearrangement joins TRBV15 to TRBJ1-1, with D possibly TRBD1 on 6 matching bases. This CDR3 is built from 13 residues. Per the germline V gene, CDR1 is LNHNV and CDR2 is YYDKDF (reference sequence). With 0 bases removed from V and 11 bases from J, the gap between germline ends came to 13 bases. The CDR3, as DNA: TGTGCCACCAGCAGAGACCAGGGGCAACGGGCTTTCTTT. Its protein product is CATSRDQGQRAFF.

The chain employs TRBV6-6 and TRBJ2-2; D might be TRBD1 (5 bases). Trimming took 9 bases from V and 7 from J, leaving 9 bases between them. This CDR3 is 11 amino acids long. Germline-derived CDR1 and CDR2 are MNHNY and SVGAGI (reference sequence). DNA for the CDR3: TGTGCCAGTCAGGGTCTCGGGGAGCTGTTTTTT. The encoded protein is CASQGLGELFF.

In its sample, this clonotype ranks as medium-sized. The rearrangement uses TRBV12-3 or TRBV12-4 and TRBJ2-7; D remains unclear. CDR3 size: 11 residues. Trimming left V 6 bases short and J 6 bases short, with 9 bases between. The CDR3 protein is CASRERTEQYF. In DNA, the CDR3 is TGTGCCAGCAGAGAGCGAACCGAGCAGTACTTC.

This clonotype has a count of ten or more. The chain links TRBV7-9 to TRBJ1-2; 8 bases agree with TRBD1. In germline, CDR1 is SEHNR, CDR2 FQNEAQ (reference sequence). The CDR3 covers 15 residues. The V gene end was trimmed by 2 bases and the J gene end by 7 bases; junction bases not matched to a gene: 9. This chain's CDR3 is CASSLPIGQGGGYTF. CDR3 nucleotides: TGTGCCAGCAGCTTACCGATCGGACAGGGTGGTGGCTACACCTTC. The complete variable domain, with remaining parts taken from reference TRBV7-9 and TRBJ1-2, reads DTGVSQNPRHKITKRGQNVTFRCDPISEHNRLYWYRQTLGQGPEFLTYFQNEAQLEKSRLLSDRFSAERPKGSFSTLEIQRTEQGDSAMYLCASSLPIGQGGGYTFGSGTRLTVV.

This clonotype was counted at least ten times. The chain recombines TRBV15 with TRBJ1-1; possible D gene TRBD1, 6 bases. Per the germline V gene, CDR1 is LNHNV and CDR2 is YYDKDF (reference sequence). V lost 5 bases and J 3 bases, leaving 10 bases between the germline ends. This CDR3 is built from 13 residues. Here the CDR3 DNA reads TGTGCCACCAGCTCACAGGGTGACACTGAAGCTTTCTTT. Protein: CATSSQGDTEAFF.

This clonotype has at least ten counts. The genes are TRBV11-2 and TRBJ2-7; a weak D match, TRBD2 (6 bases). V was shortened by 6 bases and J by 0 bases, with 12 bases between the two germline ends. Germline V gives CDR1 SGHAT, CDR2 FQNNGV. The CDR3 runs 14 residues. Written as DNA, the CDR3 is TGTGCCAGCAGGGCGGGGTTTAGCTCCTACGAGCAGTACTTC. Translating gives CASRAGFSSYEQYF.

For this clonotype: Just one base apart from a much larger clone, this may be a read error. CDR3 loop: CASSSAQEGNTIYF. DNA of the CDR3: TGCGCCAGCAGCTCCGCACAGGAGGGAAACACCATATATTTT. The chain carries TRBV5-1 and TRBJ1-3, with D possibly being TRBD1 (5 bases). In germline, CDR1 is SGHRS, CDR2 YFSETQ. CDR3 size: 14 residues. Deletions cut 3 bases from V and 4 bases from J, with 11 bases between.

The sample holds many counts of this clonotype. V gene TRBV30 combines with J gene TRBJ2-2; the match to TRBD2 covers 8 bases. Germline assignment: CDR1 GTSNPN and CDR2 SVGIG (reference sequence). CDR3 length: 18 amino acids. V gave up 4 bases and J gave up 7 bases; unmatched junction bases: 20. The CDR3 region is CAWTSGRLGGARVGELFF. As DNA, the CDR3 is TGTGCCTGGACTTCCGGGAGACTCGGGGGGGCCCGGGTCGGGGAGCTGTTTTTT.

This clonotype appeared many times. V gene TRBV7-6 combines with J gene TRBJ2-1, with a possible D match to TRBD1 (6 bases). V gave up 7 bases and J gave up 1 base, with 17 bases separating them. In germline, CDR1 is SGHVS, CDR2 FNYEAQ. The CDR3 has 16 residues. In nucleotides, the CDR3 is TGTGCCAGCACCCAACAGGGCTATGCTTCCTACAATGAGCAGTTCTTC. It is translated as CASTQQGYASYNEQFF.

This clonotype is medium-sized within its sample. The V gene is TRBV20-1, the J gene TRBJ2-1, with 11 bases aligning to TRBD2. The CDR3 has 15 amino acids. CDR1 DFQATT and CDR2 SNEGSKA come from the germline V gene (reference sequence). With V trimmed by 4 bases and J by 5 bases, 7 bases remained unmatched. The CDR3 bases are TGCAGTGCTACCATAGCGGGGGGGAACAACAATGAGCAGTTCTTC. Its protein product is CSATIAGGNNNEQFF.

This clonotype came up many times. The chain links TRBV5-1 to TRBJ1-2; D is unclear. The germline CDR1 and CDR2 sequences are SGHRS and YFSETQ. V shed 0 bases and J shed 4 bases, with 7 bases lying between them. This CDR3 has 13 residues. CDR3 sequence (DNA): TGCGCCAGCAGCTTGGAGGGATCCTATGGCTACACCTTC. Protein sequence: CASSLEGSYGYTF.